This T cell receptor beta chain was sequenced for a study of T cell repertoires in cytomegalovirus infection. Study outcomes and limitations: Summed frequency of public TCR beta families distinguished CMV carriers with the relevant HLA. Within the response measured ex vivo, HLA-C-restricted CMV-specific TCR beta clonotypes were dominant.

TCRdb fed the reads into MiXCR, producing one record per CDR3 protein. Here the sample spans roughly 500,000 distinct CDR3 sequences, around 35% being singletons. This clonotype has only a few counts. Antigen: not known. The CDR3 totals 17 residues. Trimming cost V 1 base and J 4 bases; bases outside gene matches: 9. The receptor comes from a human donor in good health (CMV status not recorded). Some clones in this sample may be carry-over from other donors' samples. The V and J genes are TRBV12-3 or TRBV12-4 and TRBJ1-2, with 10 positions matching TRBD1. This material consisted of cultured PBMCs, taken from culture after CMV antigen stimulation. The CDR3 reads CASSLGRGQGFVYGYTF. The CDR3 nucleotides are TGTGCCAGCAGTTTAGGCAGGGGACAGGGGTTTGTCTATGGCTACACCTTC.